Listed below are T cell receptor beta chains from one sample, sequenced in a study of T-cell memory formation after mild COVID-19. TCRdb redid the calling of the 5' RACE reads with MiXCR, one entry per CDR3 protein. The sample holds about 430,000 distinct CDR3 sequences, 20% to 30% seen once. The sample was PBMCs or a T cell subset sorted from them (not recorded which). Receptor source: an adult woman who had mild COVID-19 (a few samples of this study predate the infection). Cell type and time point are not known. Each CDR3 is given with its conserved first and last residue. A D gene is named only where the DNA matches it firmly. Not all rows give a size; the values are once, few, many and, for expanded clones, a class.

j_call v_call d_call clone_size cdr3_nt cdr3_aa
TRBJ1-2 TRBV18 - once TGTGCCAGCTCACCGGGTCAGGGGCCCTCCAGGAGCTATGGCTACACCTTC CASSPGQGPSRSYGYTF
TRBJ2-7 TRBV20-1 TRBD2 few TGCAGTGCTAGAGGCCGCGGGGGTGAGCAGTACTTC CSARGRGGEQYF
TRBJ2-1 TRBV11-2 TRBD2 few TGTGCCAGCAGCCCAGCGACGGGAGGGCAAATTGGTAATGAGCAGTTCTTC CASSPATGGQIGNEQFF
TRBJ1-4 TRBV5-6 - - TGTGCCAGCAGCCCTGGACCCGGGACGCCGGATAAAAAACTGTTTTTT CASSPGPGTPDKKLFF
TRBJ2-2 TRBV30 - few TGTGCCTGGACAGGGGAATACACCGGGGAGCTGTTTTTT CAWTGEYTGELFF
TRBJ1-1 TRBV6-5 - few TGTGCCAGCAGTATAGGGGACGGAGATGAAGCTTTCTTT CASSIGDGDEAFF
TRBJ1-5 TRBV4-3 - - TGCGCCAGCAGCCCGCTCGGGGGGGGGCAGCCCCAGCATTTT CASSPLGGGQPQHF
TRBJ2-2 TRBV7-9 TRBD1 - TGTGCCAGCAGCTTGTTGGGACAGGGGAACACCGGGGAGCTGTTTTTT CASSLLGQGNTGELFF
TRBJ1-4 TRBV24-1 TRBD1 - TGTGCCACCAGTGATTCGAGACAGGGTGGAGGAAAACTGTTTTTT CATSDSRQGGGKLFF
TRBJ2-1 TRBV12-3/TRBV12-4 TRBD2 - TGTGCCAGCACCCAATCTTCGTGGGGGAGGGCCCATGAGCAGTTCTTC CASTQSSWGRAHEQFF
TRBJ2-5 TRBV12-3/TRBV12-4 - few TGTGCCAGCAGTCCGACCTTCGAGGTCTCTGTGACCCAGTACTTC CASSPTFEVSVTQYF
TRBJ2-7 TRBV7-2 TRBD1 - TGTGCCAGCAGCTTAGTAGGGACAGGGGGCTACGAGCAGTACTTC CASSLVGTGGYEQYF
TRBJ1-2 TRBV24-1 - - TGTGCCACCAGTGATGGACAGCCCGAACACTATGGCTACACCTTC CATSDGQPEHYGYTF